Listed below are T cell receptor beta chains from one sample, sequenced in a study of early T cells in non-severe SARS-CoV-2 infection. Each CDR3 protein is one row after TCRdb ran MiXCR on the 5' RACE reads. The table shows some 30,000 distinct CDR3 sequences, with over 6.5% occurring only once. The sequenced sample was whole blood. The source of these receptors is an adult who was a healthcare worker with PCR-confirmed SARS-CoV-2 infection or an uninfected control (not recorded which). CDR3s include the opening cysteine and the closing phenylalanine or tryptophan. D genes are given only for firm matches.

v_gene,d_gene,CDR3aa
TRBV3-1,TRBD1,CASSQSGTVPGRETQYF
TRBV7-9,TRBD2,CASSLVAGGAEQYF
TRBV19,TRBD2,CASSMRRELSDTQYF
TRBV28,TRBD1,CASTKQGARGYTF
TRBV12-3/TRBV12-4,TRBD1,CASSSSGQGYGYTF
TRBV24-1,TRBD2,CATSDLWTSDEQFF
TRBV20-1,-,CNTLGWVSTDTQYF
TRBV21-1,-,CASTTDGPGHEQYF
TRBV20-1,-,CSARVGSYGYTF
TRBV7-2,TRBD1,CASSLVTGVIYGYTF
TRBV28,-,CASSLVKPREQYF
TRBV15,TRBD2,CATSREAGVYNEQFF
TRBV2,TRBD2,CASRLAGGRNEQFF
TRBV11-2,-,CASSPGAGRKNIQYF
TRBV3-1,TRBD1,CASSQNPGGSYNEQFF
TRBV11-2,-,CASSFGQGNIQYF
TRBV7-2,-,CASSLDIHEQYF
TRBV7-7,-,CASSLGQGYIQYF
TRBV7-2,TRBD1,CASTRDRVYNEQFF
TRBV5-1,-,CASSSSGGPNTGELFF
TRBV12-3/TRBV12-4,TRBD1,CASSSRTGEQPQHF
TRBV4-2,-,CASSLRQMTYNEQFF
TRBV7-9,-,CASSLTSWYQETQYF
TRBV2,-,CASRDTAYEQYF
TRBV20-1,-,CSAPKTVMNTEAFF
TRBV11-3,TRBD2,CASSQVKRGSSYNEQFF
TRBV7-2,TRBD1,CASSFSGTGSSPLHF
TRBV11-3,TRBD1,CASSLTGVTEAFF
TRBV11-2,-,CASSLGTPRDEQFF
TRBV20-1,-,CSARDLGGANEKLFF
TRBV12-3/TRBV12-4,-,CASSPPRGNGFYEQYF